This TCR beta chain was identified during a study of blood T cells in healthy people across ages. General study results and limits: Age advanced and TCR beta diversity per million T cells fell, roughly linearly.

Of note for this clonotype: Its antigen is not identified.

V shed 3 bases, J shed 2 bases, and the junction held 3 bases outside the gene matches. The CDR3 loop spans 16 amino acids. CDR1 MNHEY and CDR2 SMNVEV come from the germline V gene (reference sequence). Sample-barcoded 5' priming and a J-beta primer mix drove a second PCR of about 6 to 11 cycles. One entry per CDR3 protein, called by TCRdb with MiXCR from the 5' RACE reads. The sample holds 550,000 to 700,000 distinct CDR3 sequences, 27% seen once. The sequence was collected from a woman between 65 and 79 years old in good health. V is TRBV27 and J is TRBJ2-7, with TRBD2 identical over 14 bases. The sequencing input was blood. In nucleotides, the CDR3 is TGTGCCAGCAGTTTCCGGACTAGCGGGGGGCCCTACGAGCAGTACTTC. Amino acids: CASSFRTSGGPYEQYF.